Presented here are 29 T cell receptor beta chains from one specimen sequenced in a study of blood T cell repertoires in COVID-19. Generated by immunoSEQ multiplex PCR, the TCRdb table keeps only in-frame clones and is missing some. The data hold about 160,000 clones, with 80% to 90% observed a single time. Sequencing was carried out using peripheral blood. The receptors shown here come from a man aged 70 or older with acute or convalescent COVID-19.

This rearrangement joins TRBV5-6 to TRBJ2-2, with a weak D call TRBD2 (6 bases). V lost 0 bases, J lost 4 bases, and 13 bases lay in between. There are 16 residues in the CDR3. Germline values: CDR1 SGHDT, CDR2 YYEEEE. CDR3 bases: TGTGCCAGCAGCTTGGGGTACGGGAGAGGCACCGGGGAGCTGTTTTTT. Translating gives CASSLGYGRGTGELFF.

This chain connects TRBV20-1 to TRBJ2-5; D is perhaps TRBD2 (5 bases). This CDR3 has 10 residues. Trimming cost V 6 bases and J 3 bases, with 5 bases left between them. Germline V lookup: CDR1 DFQATT, CDR2 SNEGSKA (reference sequence). The CDR3 loop reads CSAGEETQYF. Here the CDR3 DNA reads TGCAGTGCCGGGGAAGAGACCCAGTACTTC.

The V and J genes are TRBV18 and TRBJ1-2; 8 nucleotides line up with TRBD1. Germline trimming cut 3 bases from V and 5 bases from J; bases unmatched to any gene: 2. Germline CDR1 KGHSH, CDR2 LQKENI. CDR3 length: 13 residues. The CDR3 sequence is CASSPDRDYGYTF. The CDR3 DNA is TGTGCCAGCTCACCGGACAGGGATTATGGCTACACCTTC. The variable domain in full, completed from reference TRBV18 and TRBJ1-2, reads NAGVMQNPRHLVRRRGQEARLRCSPMKGHSHVYWYRQLPEEGLKFMVYLQKENIIDESGMPKERFSAEFPKEGPSILRIQQVVRGDSAAYFCASSPDRDYGYTFGSGTRLTVV.

This sequence joins TRBV28 and TRBJ1-2, with TRBD1 matching 8 bases. This CDR3 comprises 15 residues. Germline V gene lookup returns CDR1 MDHEN and CDR2 SYDVKM. V trimming: 1 base; J trimming: 3 bases; junction bases outside the gene matches: 4. The CDR3 loop is CASSLSGGADYGYTF. The CDR3 bases are TGTGCCAGCAGTTTATCAGGGGGCGCGGACTATGGCTACACCTTC.

A word on this clone: In the same sample, other DNA sequences code for this CDR3. This chain uses TRBV18 with TRBJ1-6; weak D call: TRBD1 (5 bases). CDR1 KGHSH and CDR2 LQKENI come from the germline V gene. This CDR3 has 15 amino acids. Between the trimmed V and J ends, which lost 2 bases and 5 bases, there was a span of 10 bases. This CDR3 reads CASSPRQGDNSPLHF. The CDR3 bases are TGTGCCAGCTCACCAAGGCAGGGCGATAATTCACCCCTCCACTTT.

This chain joins TRBV2 and TRBJ1-4; D gene ambiguous. Trimming pared 6 bases from V and 0 bases from J, leaving 8 bases between. Germline V lookup: CDR1 SNHLY, CDR2 FYNNEI. CDR3 size: 14 residues. CDR3 in amino acids: CASSPQSTNEKLFF. In nucleotides, the CDR3 is TGTGCCAGCAGCCCCCAGTCAACTAATGAAAAACTGTTTTTT.

The V gene is TRBV5-1, the J gene TRBJ2-7; 13 nucleotides agree with TRBD2. The V and J ends lost 3 bases and 7 bases, in that order; junction bases with no gene match: 4. CDR1 is SGHRS and CDR2 is YFSETQ in the germline V gene. This CDR3 has 14 residues. Written as DNA, the CDR3 is TGCGCCAGCAGCTGGCCGGGACTAGCGGGGGAGCAGTACTTC. Translated, it gives CASSWPGLAGEQYF.

The CDR3, as DNA: TGTGCCAGCAGTTTAGCACAGCACACTGAAGCTTTCTTT. It encodes CASSLAQHTEAFF. This sequence joins TRBV12-3 or TRBV12-4 and TRBJ1-1; the D is unclear. V lost 0 bases and J lost 3, with 5 bases in between. The CDR3 runs 13 residues.

This clone was seen many times. For the CDR3, the DNA is TGTGCCAGCAGCTTGGCAAATCAGCCCCAGCATTTT. Amino acid sequence: CASSLANQPQHF. The chain joins TRBV5-8 to TRBJ1-5; D gene uncertain. The V and J ends lost 0 bases and 4 bases respectively, with 2 bases between them. Germline CDR1 reads SGHTS; CDR2 reads YDEGEE. The CDR3 sequence is 12 residues long. Combining the CDR3 with reference TRBV5-8 and TRBJ1-5 gives the whole variable domain EAGVTQSPTHLIKTRGQQATLRCSPISGHTSVYWYQQALGLGLQFLLWYDEGEERNRGNFPPRFSGRQFPNYSSELNVNALELEDSALYLCASSLANQPQHFGDGTRLSIL.

The count of this clone is one. The J gene is TRBJ2-3, the V gene TRBV3-1 (or the pseudogene TRBV3-2), with 9 nucleotides matching TRBD2. This CDR3 spans 15 amino acids. Looked up from germline, CDR1 is LGHDT and CDR2 is YNNKEL (reference sequence). Trimming removed 4 bases from V and 0 bases from J; junction bases left unmatched: 2. This CDR3 reads CASSRTSGSTDTQYF. The CDR3 region has the DNA TGTGCCAGCAGCCGAACTAGCGGGAGCACAGATACGCAGTATTTT.

This chain connects TRBV6-2 or TRBV6-3 to TRBJ2-5, with a weak D call TRBD2 (6 bases). This CDR3 has 16 residues. The V end lost 4 bases, the J end lost 0 bases, and 15 bases lay between the germline ends. Germline assignment: CDR1 MNHEY and CDR2 SVGEGT. CDR3 protein: CASSWGGIGDQETQYF. The CDR3 coding sequence is TGTGCCAGCAGTTGGGGCGGGATTGGGGACCAAGAGACCCAGTACTTC.

The chain couples TRBV27 to TRBJ2-3, with 14 bases that match TRBD2. This CDR3 spans 17 amino acids. V dropped 6 bases and J dropped 8; count of bases not matched to a gene: 13. Germline CDR1 reads MNHEY; CDR2 reads SMNVEV (reference sequence). CDR3 nucleotides: TGTGCCAGCAGCCTATACGGGACTAGCGGGAGAGGTGCTACGCAGTATTTT. It specifies CASSLYGTSGRGATQYF.

CDR3 coding DNA: TGTGCCAGCAGCCCCGGATTCGTACTAGCGGGAGTAGGGGAGACCCAGTACTTC. Translated: CASSPGFVLAGVGETQYF. The chain employs TRBV7-2 and TRBJ2-5; 11 bases are shared with TRBD2. V lost 5 bases and J lost 5; bases outside the gene matches: 16. Germline-derived CDR1 and CDR2 are SGHTA and FQGNSA. This CDR3 is 18 amino acids long.

The chain carries TRBV19 and TRBJ1-1, with 7 bases fitting TRBD1. Germline assignment: CDR1 LNHDA and CDR2 SQIVND (reference sequence). The CDR3 is 16 residues long. V was pared by 4 bases and J by 6 bases, with 14 bases of the junction left unmatched. The chain's CDR3 is CASSRQGGAYFAEAFF. CDR3 in DNA: TGTGCCAGTAGTAGGCAAGGGGGCGCTTATTTTGCTGAAGCTTTCTTT.

V and J are TRBV5-1 and TRBJ2-7; 8 bases are a match to TRBD1. With V trimmed by 0 bases and J by 7 bases, 6 bases remained unmatched. The CDR3 runs to 14 residues. The germline CDR1 and CDR2 sequences are SGHRS and YFSETQ. The CDR3 loop is CASSLGQGSNEQYF. CDR3 nucleotides: TGCGCCAGCAGCTTGGGACAGGGGAGCAATGAGCAGTACTTC.

The chain joins TRBV5-1 to TRBJ2-5, with D possibly matching TRBD1 (7 bases). Trimming pared 7 bases from V and 5 bases from J, leaving 15 bases between. The germline V gene has CDR1 SGHRS and CDR2 YFSETQ. The CDR3 totals 13 residues. CDR3 in amino acids: CASRQGGPETQYF. CDR3 in DNA: TGCGCCAGCCGACAGGGAGGTCCGGAGACCCAGTACTTC. The variable domain in full, with the rest retrieved from reference TRBV5-1 and TRBJ2-5, is KAGVTQTPRYLIKTRGQQVTLSCSPISGHRSVSWYQQTPGQGLQFLFEYFSETQRNKGNFPGRFSGRQFSNSRSEMNVSTLELGDSALYLCASRQGGPETQYFGPGTRLLVL.

Only one count was recorded for this clone. The chain employs TRBV5-1 and TRBJ2-1, with 12 bases lining up with TRBD2. Trimming cost V 6 bases and J 5 bases; bases outside gene matches: 3. Germline CDR1 is SGHRS and CDR2 is YFSETQ. This CDR3 is 14 amino acids long. CDR3 sequence (DNA): TGCGCCAGCATCAGGACTAGCGGGGACAATGAGCAGTTCTTC. It is translated as CASIRTSGDNEQFF.

This chain connects TRBV5-6 to TRBJ2-2, with 10 bases lining up with TRBD1. Trimming cost V 0 bases and J 7 bases; bases outside gene matches: 6. The CDR3 is made up of 16 amino acids. From germline, CDR1 is SGHDT and CDR2 YYEEEE. The CDR3 region is CASSLVRTGGVGELFF. CDR3 coding DNA: TGTGCCAGCAGCTTGGTGAGGACAGGGGGAGTCGGGGAGCTGTTTTTT.

The chain uses TRBV29-1 and TRBJ1-2; no definite D call. The CDR3 totals 13 residues. Trimming removed 4 bases from V and 3 bases from J, with 12 bases in between. CDR1 SQVTM and CDR2 ANQGSEA come from the germline V gene. The CDR3 region is CSVASGSDYGYTF. As DNA, the CDR3 is TGCAGCGTTGCGTCAGGCTCGGACTATGGCTACACCTTC.

The chain recombines TRBV7-9 with TRBJ2-5; 8 bases agree with TRBD2. In germline, CDR1 is SEHNR, CDR2 FQNEAQ (reference sequence). With V trimmed by 1 base and J by 4 bases, 17 bases remained unmatched. The CDR3 length is 19 residues. This CDR3 reads CASSLVVLAGGVGGETQYF. In DNA, the CDR3 is TGTGCCAGCAGCTTAGTCGTCCTAGCGGGTGGGGTAGGAGGAGAGACCCAGTACTTC.

V is TRBV12-3 or TRBV12-4 and J is TRBJ2-5, with D tentatively TRBD2 (5 bases). CDR3 length: 11 amino acids. V was shortened by 6 bases and J by 7 bases, with 9 bases between the two germline ends. The CDR3 coding sequence is TGTGCCAGCAGAGCGGCCCGGACCCAGTACTTC. It yields the protein CASRAARTQYF.

This clone has only one observation. The chain links TRBV20-1 to TRBJ2-2, with TRBD1 as a possible D gene (5 bases). This CDR3 spans 14 amino acids. CDR1 DFQATT and CDR2 SNEGSKA come from the germline V gene (reference sequence). Trimming removed 3 bases from V and 4 bases from J, with 12 bases in between. CDR3 sequence: CSASRPRVTGELFF. CDR3 DNA: TGCAGTGCTAGTCGCCCCAGGGTCACCGGGGAGCTGTTTTTT.

The V and J genes are TRBV28 and TRBJ1-4; D not resolved. This CDR3 is 16 amino acids long. Between the trimmed V and J ends, which lost 6 bases and 3 bases, there was a span of 17 bases. Per germline, CDR1 MDHEN and CDR2 SYDVKM. CDR3 nucleotide sequence: TGTGCCAGCAGATCTTGGGAGGAAGGTTCTAATGAAAAACTGTTTTTT. It is translated as CASRSWEEGSNEKLFF.

The V call is TRBV30, the J call TRBJ2-7; D is ambiguous. Per the germline V gene, CDR1 is GTSNPN and CDR2 is SVGIG (reference sequence). The CDR3 runs 12 residues. Trimming shortened V by 0 bases and J by 2 bases, and 5 bases separated the two germline ends. CDR3 sequence: CAWSVLTYEQYF. The CDR3, as DNA: TGTGCCTGGAGTGTCCTTACCTACGAGCAGTACTTC.

The chain combines TRBV5-4 with TRBJ2-3; possible D gene TRBD2, 5 bases. The V and J ends lost 0 bases and 5 bases respectively, with 10 bases between them. CDR3 length equals 14 residues. Germline V gene lookup returns CDR1 SGHNT and CDR2 YYREEE (reference sequence). The CDR3 DNA follows: TGTGCCAGCAGCTTGGACAGCGGTGGAGATACGCAGTATTTT. It specifies CASSLDSGGDTQYF.

The V gene is TRBV18, the J gene TRBJ2-1; TRBD1 agrees at 8 bases. Germline V gene sequence: CDR1 KGHSH, CDR2 LQKENI. The length of the CDR3 is 12 residues. J gave up 16 bases and V 2 bases, and 7 bases lay outside the gene matches. CDR3 in amino acids: CASSPGGQVDFF. The CDR3 nucleotides read TGTGCCAGCTCACCAGGGGGACAGGTCGACTTCTTC. The full variable domain, completed using reference TRBV18 and TRBJ2-1, is NAGVMQNPRHLVRRRGQEARLRCSPMKGHSHVYWYRQLPEEGLKFMVYLQKENIIDESGMPKERFSAEFPKEGPSILRIQQVVRGDSAAYFCASSPGGQVDFFGPGTRLTVL.

The chain employs TRBV11-3 and TRBJ2-5; 10 bases match TRBD1. V was pared by 5 bases and J by 0 bases, with 3 bases of the junction left unmatched. The CDR3 sequence is 15 residues long. CDR1 is SGHNT, CDR2 YENEEA, per germline. The DNA of the CDR3 is TGTGCCAGCAGCACGGGACAGGGGAACCAAGAGACCCAGTACTTC. Protein sequence: CASSTGQGNQETQYF.

V is TRBV18 and J is TRBJ2-7; 7 bases match TRBD1. In germline, CDR1 is KGHSH, CDR2 LQKENI. This CDR3 is built from 14 residues. V shed 2 bases and J 3 bases; nucleotides not matched to a gene: 4. The CDR3 sequence is CASSPGQAVYEQYF. The CDR3 DNA reads TGTGCCAGCTCACCAGGACAGGCTGTCTACGAGCAGTACTTC. The whole variable domain, remainder taken from reference TRBV18 and TRBJ2-7, is NAGVMQNPRHLVRRRGQEARLRCSPMKGHSHVYWYRQLPEEGLKFMVYLQKENIIDESGMPKERFSAEFPKEGPSILRIQQVVRGDSAAYFCASSPGQAVYEQYFGPGTRLTVT.

V gene TRBV7-3 combines with J gene TRBJ2-7, with 8 bases fitting TRBD2. The CDR3 spans 15 residues. Germline V gene sequence: CDR1 SGHTA, CDR2 FQGTGA. J lost 6 bases, V lost 5 bases, and 12 bases had no gene match. In DNA form, the CDR3 reads TGTGCCAGCAGCCCCTATAGCGGGAAAAACGGCGAGCAGTACTTC. Amino acid sequence: CASSPYSGKNGEQYF.